This T cell receptor beta chain was sequenced for a study of CD8 T cells in Susac syndrome. The V end was cut by 1 base, the J end by 3 bases, with 14 bases between. CDR1 MGHDK and CDR2 SYGVNS come from the germline V gene. The CDR3 length is 16 residues. cDNA came from about 0.5 to 1 ug RNA primed by random hexamers. TCRdb analysed the immunoSEQ multiplex PCR reads with MiXCR anew, one entry per CDR3 protein. The repertoire holds some 190,000 distinct CDR3 sequences, with approximately 95% as singletons. The chain employs TRBV25-1 and TRBJ2-3, with D hard to call. Sequencing was done on a sample of CD4+ T cells from PBMCs. The receptor's source is a human donor in good health. The CDR3 loop is CASSEWVLGSTDTQYF. CDR3 sequence (DNA): TGTGCCAGCAGTGAATGGGTTTTGGGGTCGACAGATACGCAGTATTTT.